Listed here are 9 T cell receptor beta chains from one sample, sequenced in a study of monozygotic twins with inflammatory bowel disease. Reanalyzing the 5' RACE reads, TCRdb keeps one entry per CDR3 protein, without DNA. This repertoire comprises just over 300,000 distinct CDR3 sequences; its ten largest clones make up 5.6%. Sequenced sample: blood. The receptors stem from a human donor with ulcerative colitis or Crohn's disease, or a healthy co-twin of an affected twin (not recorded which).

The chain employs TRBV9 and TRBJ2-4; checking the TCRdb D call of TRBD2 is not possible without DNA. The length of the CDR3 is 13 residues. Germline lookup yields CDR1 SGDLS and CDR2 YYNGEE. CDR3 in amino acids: CASSESGGRIQYF.

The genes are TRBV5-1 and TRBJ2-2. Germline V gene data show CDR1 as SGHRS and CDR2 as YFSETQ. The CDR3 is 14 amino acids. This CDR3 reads CASTPVSNTGELFF.

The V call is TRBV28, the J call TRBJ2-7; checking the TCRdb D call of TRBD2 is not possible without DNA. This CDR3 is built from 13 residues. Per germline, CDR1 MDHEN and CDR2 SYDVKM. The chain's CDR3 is CASNFRGGNEQYF. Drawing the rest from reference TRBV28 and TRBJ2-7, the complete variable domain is DVKVTQSSRYLVKRTGEKVFLECVQDMDHENMFWYRQDPGLGLRLIYFSYDVKMKEKGDIPEGYSVSREKKERFSLILESASTNQTSMYLCASNFRGGNEQYFGPGTRLTVT.

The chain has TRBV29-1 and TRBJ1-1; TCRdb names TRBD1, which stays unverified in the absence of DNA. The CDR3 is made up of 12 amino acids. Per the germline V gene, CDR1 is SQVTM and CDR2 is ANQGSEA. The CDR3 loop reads CSVARGRAEAFF.

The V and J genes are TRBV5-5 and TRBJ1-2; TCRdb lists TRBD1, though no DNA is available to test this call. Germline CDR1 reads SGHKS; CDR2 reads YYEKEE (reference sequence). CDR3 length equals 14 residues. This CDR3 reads CASSGPGLHYGYTF.

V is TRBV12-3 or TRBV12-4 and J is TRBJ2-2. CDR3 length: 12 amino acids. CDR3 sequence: CASNGWDGELFF.

CDR3 residues: CASSLLQGRTYNEQFF. The chain is built from TRBV5-6 and TRBJ2-1; absent DNA, TCRdb's TRBD2 call cannot be checked. The CDR3 has 16 amino acids. CDR1 and CDR2 (germline): SGHDT, YYEEEE.

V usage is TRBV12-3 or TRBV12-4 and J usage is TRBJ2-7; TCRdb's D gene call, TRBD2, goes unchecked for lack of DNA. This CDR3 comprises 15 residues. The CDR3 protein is CASSLGGGFSYEQYF.

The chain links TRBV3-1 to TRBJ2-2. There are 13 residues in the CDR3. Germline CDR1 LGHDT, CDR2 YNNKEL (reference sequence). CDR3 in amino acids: CASSQYPTGELFF. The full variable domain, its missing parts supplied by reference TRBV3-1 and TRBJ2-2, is DTAVSQTPKYLVTQMGNDKSIKCEQNLGHDTMYWYKQDSKKFLKIMFSYNNKELIINETVPNRFSPKSPDKAHLNLHINSLELGDSAVYFCASSQYPTGELFFGEGSRLTVL.